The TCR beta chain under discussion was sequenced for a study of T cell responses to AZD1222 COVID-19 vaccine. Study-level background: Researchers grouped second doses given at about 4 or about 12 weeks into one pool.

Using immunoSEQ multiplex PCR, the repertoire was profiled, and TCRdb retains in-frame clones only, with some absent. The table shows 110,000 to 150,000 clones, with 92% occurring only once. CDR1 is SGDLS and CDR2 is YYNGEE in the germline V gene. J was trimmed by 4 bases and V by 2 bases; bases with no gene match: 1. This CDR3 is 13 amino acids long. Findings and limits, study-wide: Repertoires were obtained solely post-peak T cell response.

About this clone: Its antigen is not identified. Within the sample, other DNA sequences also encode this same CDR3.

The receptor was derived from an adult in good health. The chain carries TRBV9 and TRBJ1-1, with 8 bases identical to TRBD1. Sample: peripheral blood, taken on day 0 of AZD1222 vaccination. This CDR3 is CASSVGTGTEAFF. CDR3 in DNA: TGTGCCAGCAGCGTGGGGACAGGCACTGAAGCTTTCTTT.